These 13 T cell receptor beta chains were all obtained from the same sample, sequenced in a study of shared clonotypes between healthy human individuals. In the naive CD8 group, cells lacked CD45RO and were positively selected for CCR7, so terminally differentiated effector memory CD45RA+ cells were left out. The protocol was immunoSEQ multiplex PCR, while the TCRdb copy is restricted to in-frame clones and leaves out a portion. The sample shows under 700,000 clones, about 95% of them seen only once. The sequenced sample was naive CD8+ T cells sorted from blood. These receptors originate from a woman in her thirties in good health.

The chain links TRBV5-6 to TRBJ1-2, with D unresolved. Germline values: CDR1 SGHDT, CDR2 YYEEEE. This CDR3 is built from 15 residues. The V gene lost 1 base and the J gene lost 8 bases, with 18 bases spanning the gap. CDR3 loop: CASSLRQDGLTGYTF. CDR3 coding DNA: TGTGCCAGCAGCTTGAGGCAGGATGGCTTGACAGGCTACACCTTC.

The chain joins TRBV2 to TRBJ1-2; unclear D gene. The CDR3 runs to 15 residues. Germline-derived CDR1 and CDR2 are SNHLY and FYNNEI. V gave up 6 bases and J gave up 0 bases, with 14 bases separating them. Here the CDR3 reads CASSAPFHPNYGYTF. CDR3 nucleotides: TGTGCCAGCAGCGCACCCTTCCACCCTAACTATGGCTACACCTTC.

About this clone itself: The junction departs from the called germline gene at one end, perhaps through a read error. The V call is TRBV13, the J call TRBJ2-6; 8 nucleotides align to TRBD1. The CDR3 runs 18 residues. Germline lookup yields CDR1 PRHDT and CDR2 FYEKMQ (reference sequence). CDR3 amino acids: CASSIGDRPPSGANVLTF. In DNA form, the CDR3 reads TGTGCCAGCAGCATAGGGGACAGGCCGCCCTCTGGGGCCAACGTCCTGACTTTC.

The V gene is TRBV14, the J gene TRBJ1-1, with 7 bases fitting TRBD1. Trimming at V came to 6 bases and at J to 0 bases, leaving 10 bases not matched to a gene. From germline, CDR1 is SGHDN and CDR2 FVKESK. This CDR3 is 16 amino acids long. CDR3 loop: CASSKRQGGMNTEAFF. In DNA form, the CDR3 reads TGTGCCAGCAGTAAAAGGCAGGGGGGAATGAACACTGAAGCTTTCTTT.

The CDR3 is CASSSWGGSNQPQHF. The CDR3 nucleotides are TGTGCCAGCAGCTCCTGGGGGGGTAGCAATCAGCCCCAGCATTTT. The rearrangement links TRBV5-6 to TRBJ1-5; a possible D gene is TRBD1 (5 bases). V lost 3 bases to trimming and J lost 0 bases, with 10 bases between them. Germline CDR1 is SGHDT and CDR2 is YYEEEE. The CDR3 is made up of 15 amino acids.

The chain links TRBV11-2 to TRBJ2-3, with 7 bases aligning to TRBD2. This CDR3 contains 15 residues. Unmatched junction bases numbered 2, after V lost 1 base and J lost 1 base. Germline-derived CDR1 and CDR2 are SGHAT and FQNNGV. CDR3 protein: CASSLGGGGTDTQYF. The CDR3 DNA is TGTGCCAGCAGCTTAGGGGGGGGAGGCACAGATACGCAGTATTTT.

This chain joins TRBV28 and TRBJ1-1; TRBD1 agrees at 7 bases. The V segment lost 9 bases and the J segment 5 bases; nucleotides outside the gene matches: 9. Germline assignment: CDR1 MDHEN and CDR2 SYDVKM. This CDR3 spans 13 amino acids. CDR3 sequence (DNA): TGTGCCAGTGAGGAACAGGGGAGAACTGAAGCTTTCTTT. As protein: CASEEQGRTEAFF.

In its sample, this clone was seen a few times. The V gene is TRBV2, the J gene TRBJ2-7; no definite D call. Trimming left V 1 base short and J 2 bases short, with 9 bases between. The CDR3 loop spans 14 amino acids. CDR1 SNHLY and CDR2 FYNNEI come from the germline V gene. The CDR3 protein is CASSEGPPPYEQYF. The CDR3 nucleotides are TGTGCCAGCAGTGAAGGGCCACCACCCTACGAGCAGTACTTC.

This clone appeared once. The CDR3 DNA reads as TGTGCCAGCAGTACCAATCGACAGGGCCTCTTCCACGAGCAGTACTTC. Protein product: CASSTNRQGLFHEQYF. The chain combines TRBV28 with TRBJ2-7, with 7 bases identical to TRBD1. The J segment lost 5 bases and the V segment lost 5 bases, leaving 15 bases of the junction unmatched. In germline, CDR1 is MDHEN, CDR2 SYDVKM. The CDR3 length is 16 residues.

The gene calls are TRBV5-6 and TRBJ2-7; maybe TRBD1 (6 bases). Germline V gene sequence: CDR1 SGHDT, CDR2 YYEEEE. Trimming left V 1 base short and J 3 bases short, with 11 bases between. The length of the CDR3 is 14 residues. DNA for the CDR3: TGTGCCAGCAGCTTGTGGAGAGGGGGCTACGAGCAGTACTTC. As protein: CASSLWRGGYEQYF.

The V and J genes are TRBV27 and TRBJ1-2; D is perhaps TRBD1 (5 bases). The V gene lost 6 bases and the J gene lost 4 bases, with 18 bases spanning the gap. Per the germline V gene, CDR1 is MNHEY and CDR2 is SMNVEV (reference sequence). The CDR3 has 15 amino acids. In DNA, the CDR3 is TGTGCCAGCAGATTGGCAGGGTCATTGCGCTATGGCTACACCTTC. Translation gives CASRLAGSLRYGYTF.

The J gene is TRBJ1-1, the V gene TRBV29-1; D gene unclear. The CDR3 covers 12 residues. Germline lookup yields CDR1 SQVTM and CDR2 ANQGSEA. V lost 6 bases to trimming and J lost 4 bases, with 12 bases between them. The DNA for the CDR3 is TGCAGCGTCGCTTCGTACTCCACTGAAGCTTTCTTT. Residues: CSVASYSTEAFF.

This clone was observed a few times. The chain recombines TRBV25-1 with TRBJ1-1; no reliable D call. This CDR3 has 13 amino acids. Germline V gene sequence: CDR1 MGHDK, CDR2 SYGVNS. Trimming removed 1 base at V and 2 bases at J, with 5 bases between. Written as DNA, the CDR3 is TGTGCCAGCAGTGAATTTTTCAACACTGAAGCTTTCTTT. Its protein product is CASSEFFNTEAFF.